This TCR beta chain appears in the sequencing data of a study of Tregs in tolerant kidney transplant recipients. General study points: Antigen-driven expansion was suggested because donor-specific Tregs expanded more than all Tregs in tolerant patients. Biological reproducibility was not directly addressed in this study. Nucleotide sequences could not be compared across some patients' samples due to primer changes.

Points on this clone: Its specificity is not known. Sequence at one end of the junction differs from germline and may be a read error. The CDR3 end lies 3 residues beyond the end of the read and is filled in from the germline J gene.

Mixed chimerism was transient after nonmyeloablative marrow transplants from related graft donors. Unstimulated regulatory T cells (CD4+CD25+CD127-), CD4+CD25- non-regulatory cells, CD4 and CD8 cells were FACS-sorted from thawed PBMCs. The CDR3 is 18 residues long. Germline V gene data show CDR1 as SSHAT and CDR2 as FNYEAQ (reference sequence). Repertoires were generated with immunoSEQ multiplex PCR, while TCRdb's copy carries only in-frame clones and drops some. The sample has 25,000 to 35,000 clones. This clonotype originated in a human patient who received a combined kidney and bone marrow transplant. Some T cells may have originated in the graft donor. Sequenced here: CD4+ T cells from blood (PBMCs), sampled 24 months after the transplant. V and J are TRBV7-7 and TRBJ2-3; 10 nucleotides match TRBD2. The DNA read from the CDR3 is TGTGCTAGCAGCTTAGAGCCTCCTAGCGGGAGAGGCACAGATACG. It is translated as CASSLEPPSGRGTDT. The full CDR3 is CASSLEPPSGRGTDTQYF.